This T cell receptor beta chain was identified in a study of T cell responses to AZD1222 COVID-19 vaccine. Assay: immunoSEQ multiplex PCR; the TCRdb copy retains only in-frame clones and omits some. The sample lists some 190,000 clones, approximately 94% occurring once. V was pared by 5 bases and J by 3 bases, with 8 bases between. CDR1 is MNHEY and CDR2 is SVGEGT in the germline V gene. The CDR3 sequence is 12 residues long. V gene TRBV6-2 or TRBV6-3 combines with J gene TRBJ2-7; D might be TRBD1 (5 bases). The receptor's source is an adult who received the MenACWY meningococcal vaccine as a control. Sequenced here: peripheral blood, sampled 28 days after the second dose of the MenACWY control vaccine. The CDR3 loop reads CASSRQSYEQYF. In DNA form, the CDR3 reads TGTGCCAGCAGTCGACAGAGCTACGAGCAGTACTTC.